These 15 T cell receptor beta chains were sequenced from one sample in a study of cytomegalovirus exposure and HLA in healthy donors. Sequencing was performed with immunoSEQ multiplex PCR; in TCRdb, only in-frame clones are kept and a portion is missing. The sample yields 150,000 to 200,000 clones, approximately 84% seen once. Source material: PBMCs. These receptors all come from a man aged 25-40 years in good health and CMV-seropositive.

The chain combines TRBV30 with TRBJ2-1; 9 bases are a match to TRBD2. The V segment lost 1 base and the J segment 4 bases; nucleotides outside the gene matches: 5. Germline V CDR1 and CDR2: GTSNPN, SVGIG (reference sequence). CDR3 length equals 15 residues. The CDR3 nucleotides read TGTGCCTGGAGTGCCATAGCGGGAGCATACAATGAGCAGTTCTTC. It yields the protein CAWSAIAGAYNEQFF.

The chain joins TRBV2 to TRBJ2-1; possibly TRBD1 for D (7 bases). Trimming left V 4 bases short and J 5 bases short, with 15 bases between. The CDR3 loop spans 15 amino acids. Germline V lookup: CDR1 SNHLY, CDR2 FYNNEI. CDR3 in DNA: TGTGCCAGCAGTGTAGGAGGGGGCTGGAACAATGAGCAGTTCTTC. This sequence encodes CASSVGGGWNNEQFF.

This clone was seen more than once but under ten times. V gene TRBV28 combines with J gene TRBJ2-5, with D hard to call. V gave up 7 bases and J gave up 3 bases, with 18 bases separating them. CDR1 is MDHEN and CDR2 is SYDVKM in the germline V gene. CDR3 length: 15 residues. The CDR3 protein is CASTRLLPRKETQYF. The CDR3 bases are TGTGCCAGCACCAGACTCCTGCCGCGCAAAGAGACCCAGTACTTC.

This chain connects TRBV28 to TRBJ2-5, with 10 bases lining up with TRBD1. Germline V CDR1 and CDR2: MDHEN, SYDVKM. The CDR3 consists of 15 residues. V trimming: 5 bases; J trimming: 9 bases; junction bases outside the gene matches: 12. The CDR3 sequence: CASSPSDRGIDSQYF. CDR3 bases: TGTGCCAGCAGTCCGTCGGACAGGGGGATAGATTCCCAGTACTTC.

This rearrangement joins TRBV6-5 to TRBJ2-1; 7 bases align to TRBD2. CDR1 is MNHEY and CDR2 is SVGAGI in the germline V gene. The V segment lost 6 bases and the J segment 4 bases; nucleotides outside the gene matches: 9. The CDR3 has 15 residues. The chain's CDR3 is CASRPAAGVYNEQFF. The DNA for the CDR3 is TGTGCCAGCAGACCGGCGGCGGGGGTATACAATGAGCAGTTCTTC.

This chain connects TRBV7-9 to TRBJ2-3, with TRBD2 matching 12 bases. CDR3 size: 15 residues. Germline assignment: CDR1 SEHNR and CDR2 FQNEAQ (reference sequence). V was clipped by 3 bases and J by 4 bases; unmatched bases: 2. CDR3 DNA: TGTGCCAGCAGCTTGACTAGCGGGGGATCAGATACGCAGTATTTT. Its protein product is CASSLTSGGSDTQYF.

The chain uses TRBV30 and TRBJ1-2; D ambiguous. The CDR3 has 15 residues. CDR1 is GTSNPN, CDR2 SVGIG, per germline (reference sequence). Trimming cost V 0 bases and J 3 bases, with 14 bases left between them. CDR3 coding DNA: TGTGCCTGGAGTGTACGGTCAAGCCGGTACTATGGCTACACCTTC. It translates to CAWSVRSSRYYGYTF.

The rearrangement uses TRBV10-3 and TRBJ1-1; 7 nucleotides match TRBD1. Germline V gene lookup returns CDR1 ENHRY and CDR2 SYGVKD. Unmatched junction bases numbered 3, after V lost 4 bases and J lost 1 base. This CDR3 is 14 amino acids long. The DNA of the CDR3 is TGTGCCATCAGTGGGGCAGGGGGGAACACTGAAGCTTTCTTT. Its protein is CAISGAGGNTEAFF.

The CDR3 protein is CASSFGGTGGEQYF. The CDR3 DNA reads as TGTGCCAGCAGCTTCGGTGGGACAGGGGGGGAGCAGTACTTC. V is TRBV11-2 and J is TRBJ2-7; 11 bases line up with TRBD1. There are 14 residues in the CDR3. CDR1 is SGHAT and CDR2 is FQNNGV in the germline V gene. V dropped 3 bases and J dropped 7; count of bases not matched to a gene: 5. The variable domain in full, completed from reference TRBV11-2 and TRBJ2-7, reads EAGVAQSPRYKIIEKRQSVAFWCNPISGHATLYWYQQILGQGPKLLIQFQNNGVVDDSQLPKDRFSAERLKGVDSTLKIQPAKLEDSAVYLCASSFGGTGGEQYFGPGTRLTVT.

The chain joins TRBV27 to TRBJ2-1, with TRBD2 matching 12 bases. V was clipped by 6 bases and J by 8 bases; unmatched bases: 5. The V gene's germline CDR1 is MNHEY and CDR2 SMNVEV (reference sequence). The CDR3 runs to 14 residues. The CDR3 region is CASRGTSGPDEQFF. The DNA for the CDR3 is TGTGCCAGCAGGGGGACTAGCGGGCCAGATGAGCAGTTCTTC.

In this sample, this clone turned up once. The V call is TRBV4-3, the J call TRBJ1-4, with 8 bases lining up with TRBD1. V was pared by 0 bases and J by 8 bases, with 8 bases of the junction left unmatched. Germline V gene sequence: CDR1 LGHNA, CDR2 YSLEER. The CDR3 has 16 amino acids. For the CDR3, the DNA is TGCGCCAGCAGCCAAGATCCCCACAGGGGGGGAGAAAAACTGTTTTTT. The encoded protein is CASSQDPHRGGEKLFF.

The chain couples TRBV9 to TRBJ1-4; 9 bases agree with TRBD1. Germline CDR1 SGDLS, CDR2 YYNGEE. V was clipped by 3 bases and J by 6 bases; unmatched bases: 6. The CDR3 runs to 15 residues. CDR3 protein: CASSEGQGKHEKLFF. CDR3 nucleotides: TGTGCCAGCAGCGAAGGACAGGGGAAACATGAAAAACTGTTTTTT.

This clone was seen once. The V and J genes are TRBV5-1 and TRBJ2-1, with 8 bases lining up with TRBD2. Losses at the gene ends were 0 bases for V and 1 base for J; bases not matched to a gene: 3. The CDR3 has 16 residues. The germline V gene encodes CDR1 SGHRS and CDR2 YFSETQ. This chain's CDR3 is CASSLGREVSYNEQFF. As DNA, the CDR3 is TGCGCCAGCAGCTTGGGGCGGGAGGTATCCTACAATGAGCAGTTCTTC.

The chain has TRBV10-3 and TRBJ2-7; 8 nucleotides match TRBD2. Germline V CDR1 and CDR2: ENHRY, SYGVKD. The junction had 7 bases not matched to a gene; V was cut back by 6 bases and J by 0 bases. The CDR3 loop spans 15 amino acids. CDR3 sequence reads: CAIRTGRESSYEQYF. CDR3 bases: TGTGCCATCAGGACCGGGAGGGAAAGCTCCTACGAGCAGTACTTC.

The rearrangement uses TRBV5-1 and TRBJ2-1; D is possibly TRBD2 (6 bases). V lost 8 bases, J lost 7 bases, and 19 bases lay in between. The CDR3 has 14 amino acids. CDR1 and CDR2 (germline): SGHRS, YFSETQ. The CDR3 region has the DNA TGCGCCAGTTCCAGGGACTTTGCTAGTAATGAGCAGTTCTTC. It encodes CASSRDFASNEQFF.